This passage covers 12 T cell receptor beta chains from one sample sequenced in a study of T-cell reconstitution after alpha-beta-depleted transplantation in children. Unique molecular identifiers were incorporated into the prepared TCRbeta library. TCRdb redid the calling of the PCR reads with MiXCR, one entry per CDR3 protein. This table holds 300,000 to 400,000 distinct CDR3 sequences, roughly 15% found once. The sample in question was PBMCs, mostly from graft donor cells, obtained 360 days after TCRalphabeta/CD19-depleted stem cell transplant. Receptors originate from a male patient between 2 and 15 years old who had a stem cell transplant for acute lymphoblastic leukemia, so the T cells may come from the graft donor.

Turning to this clonotype: A much larger clonotype is one base distant, so this may be a read error. The CDR3 sequence is CASSLRTSGPSTDTQYF. The CDR3 region has the DNA TGCGCCAGCAGCCTCAGGACTAGCGGGCCTAGCACAGATACGCAGTATTTT. The chain uses TRBV5-1 and TRBJ2-3; 11 positions match TRBD2. J was trimmed by 0 bases and V by 4 bases; bases with no gene match: 7. The CDR3 is 17 residues long. The germline CDR1 and CDR2 sequences are SGHRS and YFSETQ.

V and J are TRBV9 and TRBJ2-7, with 7 bases that match TRBD1. Germline V CDR1 and CDR2: SGDLS, YYNGEE. V gave up 3 bases and J gave up 6 bases; unmatched junction bases: 12. The CDR3 spans 15 residues. The CDR3 protein is CASSGRQGRGGEQYF. CDR3 in DNA: TGTGCCAGCAGCGGGCGACAGGGAAGAGGGGGCGAGCAGTACTTC.

This chain links TRBV28 with TRBJ1-1; TRBD1 aligns across 7 bases. J gave up 0 bases and V 6 bases, and 7 bases lay outside the gene matches. CDR1 MDHEN and CDR2 SYDVKM come from the germline V gene. This CDR3 contains 15 residues. The CDR3 is CASSQPTGLNTEAFF. DNA for the CDR3: TGTGCCAGCAGCCAACCGACAGGGTTGAACACTGAAGCTTTCTTT.

V gene TRBV11-2 combines with J gene TRBJ2-7; TRBD2 matches 13 bases. Trimming cost V 4 bases and J 2 bases; bases outside gene matches: 11. In germline, CDR1 is SGHAT, CDR2 FQNNGV. CDR3 length: 18 amino acids. The CDR3 DNA sequence: TGTGCCAGCAGCTCCCTGCGGGGTACTAGCGGGGGGGCCTACGAGCAGTACTTC. Translated: CASSSLRGTSGGAYEQYF.

This sequence joins TRBV29-1 and TRBJ1-2, with a weak D call TRBD1 (5 bases). V gave up 7 bases and J gave up 3 bases, with 12 bases separating them. The germline V gene has CDR1 SQVTM and CDR2 ANQGSEA. The CDR3 has 12 residues. CDR3: CSARWGHYGYTF. CDR3 nucleotide sequence: TGCAGCGCCCGGTGGGGACACTATGGCTACACCTTC.

The chain uses TRBV14 and TRBJ2-1; D perhaps matches TRBD1 (5 bases). The CDR3 length is 16 residues. V was trimmed by 0 bases and J by 7 bases, leaving 16 bases between them. CDR1 SGHDN and CDR2 FVKESK come from the germline V gene. CDR3 region: CASSQDYWQGINEQFF. Written as DNA, the CDR3 is TGTGCCAGCAGCCAAGATTATTGGCAGGGTATTAATGAGCAGTTCTTC. Based on the CDR3 plus reference TRBV14 and TRBJ2-1, the full variable domain is EAGVTQFPSHSVIEKGQTVTLRCDPISGHDNLYWYRRVMGKEIKFLLHFVKESKQDESGMPNNRFLAERTGGTYSTLKVQPAELEDSGVYFCASSQDYWQGINEQFFGPGTRLTVL.

The CDR3 bases are TGCAGTGCTAGAGACGGGGCCTTCCCGGGAGCTTTCTTT. Its translation: CSARDGAFPGAFF. The chain joins TRBV20-1 to TRBJ1-1, with D possibly matching TRBD1 (5 bases). V was clipped by 0 bases and J by 10 bases, with 15 bases between them. CDR3 length equals 13 residues. Per the germline V gene, CDR1 is DFQATT and CDR2 is SNEGSKA (reference sequence).

The table lists this clonotype with a few counts. The gene calls are TRBV20-1 and TRBJ1-2; the match to TRBD1 covers 8 bases. This CDR3 region has 12 residues. Germline trimming cut 4 bases from V and 6 bases from J; bases unmatched to any gene: 4. Per the germline V gene, CDR1 is DFQATT and CDR2 is SNEGSKA (reference sequence). CDR3 in amino acids: CSAKPGGHGYTF. The DNA of the CDR3 is TGCAGTGCTAAACCAGGGGGCCATGGCTACACCTTC.

This clonotype was recorded many times. The rearrangement uses TRBV4-1 and TRBJ2-7; D is undetermined. V was shortened by 1 base and J by 5 bases, with 9 bases between the two germline ends. This CDR3 is built from 13 residues. Germline V gene lookup returns CDR1 MGHRA and CDR2 YSYEKL. The DNA of the CDR3 is TGCGCCAGCAGCCAAGTAGTGGAAGACGAGCAGTACTTC. This sequence encodes CASSQVVEDEQYF.

The chain carries TRBV9 and TRBJ2-3; TRBD2 might be the D (5 bases). Between the trimmed V and J ends, which lost 7 bases and 3 bases, there was a span of 24 bases. The CDR3 covers 17 residues. Germline CDR1 reads SGDLS; CDR2 reads YYNGEE. The CDR3 region has the DNA TGTGCCAGCCCCGAGGCGGGTGCTATGAGTTCTACAGATACGCAGTATTTT. This translates into CASPEAGAMSSTDTQYF.

In its sample, this clonotype was seen a few times. The J gene is TRBJ2-1, the V gene TRBV24-1; no reliable D call. The germline V and J ends were trimmed by 4 bases and 3 bases, with 3 bases remaining between them. CDR3 length: 12 amino acids. Germline V gene data show CDR1 as KGHDR and CDR2 as SFDVKD. The CDR3 reads CATSENYNEQFF. The CDR3 DNA reads as TGTGCCACCAGTGAGAACTACAATGAGCAGTTCTTC.

The V call is TRBV5-1, the J call TRBJ1-1; D possibly corresponds to TRBD1 (5 bases). CDR3 size: 15 residues. Germline V gene data show CDR1 as SGHRS and CDR2 as YFSETQ. Trimming took 4 bases from V and 5 from J, leaving 18 bases between them. CDR3 bases: TGCGCCAGCAGCCCCCATACAGGAGGTGGAACTGAAGCTTTCTTT. This encodes CASSPHTGGGTEAFF. The whole variable domain, filled in from reference TRBV5-1 and TRBJ1-1, reads KAGVTQTPRYLIKTRGQQVTLSCSPISGHRSVSWYQQTPGQGLQFLFEYFSETQRNKGNFPGRFSGRQFSNSRSEMNVSTLELGDSALYLCASSPHTGGGTEAFFGQGTRLTVV.